This entry lists 30 T cell receptor beta chains sequenced from one sample in a study of T cell responses to AZD1222 COVID-19 vaccine (dated by TCRdb to 2020 to 2023). Libraries were prepared through the immunoSEQ multiplex PCR assay. TCRdb retrieved this table from immuneACCESS and kept in-frame rearrangements only. Not all clones are present; in checked studies, unresolved V genes account for under half, and no reason is known for the remainder. The sample table contains 100,000 or so clones; only one count was recorded for just over 85% of them. The ten largest clonotypes hold around 5.9% of the sample. The time point label for this specimen denotes: about 28 days (+/-7) after the second vaccine dose. The source material was peripheral blood, sampled 28 days after the second AZD1222 dose. The receptors were gathered from an adult who received the AZD1222 COVID-19 vaccine.

J is TRBJ1-1 and V is TRBV6-5; 8 nucleotides agree with TRBD1. After removal of 6 bases from V and 7 bases from J, the junction contained 1 base not matched to a gene. This CDR3 has 11 amino acids. Germline V gene lookup returns CDR1 MNHEY and CDR2 SVGAGI. The CDR3 DNA reads as TGTGCCAGCAGGGGACAGGATGAAGCTTTCTTT. This gives the protein CASRGQDEAFF.

This clone was seen a few times. The chain joins TRBV6-1 to TRBJ2-1, with D perhaps TRBD1 or TRBD2 (5 bases each). V was pared by 6 bases and J by 4 bases, with 13 bases between. There are 14 residues in the CDR3. The germline V gene has CDR1 MNHNS and CDR2 SASEGT. Here the CDR3 DNA reads TGTGCCAGCAGCCCCGGGACCACGTACAATGAGCAGTTCTTC. It yields the protein CASSPGTTYNEQFF.

This sequence joins TRBV5-8 and TRBJ1-2; the D is unclear. The length of the CDR3 is 10 residues. V was pared by 2 bases and J by 8 bases, with 4 bases between. The germline CDR1 and CDR2 sequences are SGHTS and YDEGEE. In DNA form, the CDR3 reads TGTGCCAGCAGCTTTCGGGGCTACACCTTC. It encodes CASSFRGYTF.

V is TRBV5-8 and J is TRBJ1-4; no firm D call. The V and J ends lost 4 bases and 5 bases respectively, with 9 bases between them. This CDR3 has 13 residues. Per the germline V gene, CDR1 is SGHTS and CDR2 is YDEGEE. The chain's CDR3 is CASSMGRNEKLFF. Written as DNA, the CDR3 is TGTGCCAGCAGCATGGGGAGGAATGAAAAACTGTTTTTT.

The V and J genes are TRBV6-4 and TRBJ1-3; 7 nucleotides match TRBD1. The CDR3 is 17 residues long. V gave up 0 bases and J gave up 2 bases; unmatched junction bases: 7. Germline lookup yields CDR1 MRHNA and CDR2 SNTAGT. The CDR3 nucleotides are TGTGCCAGCAGTGACTCTGGGGCAGGGGGGCCTGGAAACACCATATATTTT. It translates to CASSDSGAGGPGNTIYF.

V is TRBV5-1 and J is TRBJ1-1, with 7 bases lining up with TRBD1. CDR1 SGHRS and CDR2 YFSETQ come from the germline V gene. This CDR3 has 15 residues. Trimming took 6 bases from V and 0 from J; bases not matched to a gene: 8. Here the CDR3 reads CASIQGTAMNTEAFF. CDR3 bases: TGCGCCAGCATCCAAGGGACAGCAATGAACACTGAAGCTTTCTTT.

The J gene is TRBJ1-5, the V gene TRBV5-6, with TRBD1 matching over 8 bases. The length of the CDR3 is 15 residues. Germline-derived CDR1 and CDR2 are SGHDT and YYEEEE. Losses at the gene ends were 3 bases for V and 5 bases for J; bases not matched to a gene: 7. CDR3 nucleotide sequence: TGTGCCAGCAGCTCGACAGGGGATGGGGATCAGCCCCAGCATTTT. Translated, it gives CASSSTGDGDQPQHF.

This chain links TRBV7-3 with TRBJ2-3; possibly TRBD1 for D (6 bases). V lost 5 bases and J lost 0, with 15 bases in between. CDR1 and CDR2 from the germline V gene are SGHTA and FQGTGA. The CDR3 sequence is 16 residues long. This CDR3 is CASSLRGYPSTDTQYF. The CDR3 nucleotides read TGTGCCAGCAGCCTAAGGGGGTACCCAAGCACAGATACGCAGTATTTT.

This clone occurred once. CDR3 nucleotide sequence: TGTGCCAGCAGAATACAGGGGGCCGGAAACACCATATATTTT. Translation: CASRIQGAGNTIYF. The V gene is TRBV7-9, the J gene TRBJ1-3; TRBD1 agrees at 9 bases. The CDR3 sequence is 14 residues long. V lost 6 bases, J lost 4 bases, and 4 bases stayed unmatched. Germline V gene sequence: CDR1 SEHNR, CDR2 FQNEAQ (reference sequence).

The chain recombines TRBV4-3 with TRBJ1-3; possibly TRBD1 for D (5 bases). Trimming took off 3 bases at V and 11 bases at J, with 23 bases between the two ends. The CDR3 contains 16 residues. Germline V gene data show CDR1 as LGHNA and CDR2 as YSLEER. The CDR3 loop reads CASSQGNRDGQGAIYF. CDR3 bases: TGCGCCAGCAGCCAGGGAAACCGGGACGGCCAAGGGGCCATATATTTT.

This clone came up a few times. The chain joins TRBV19 to TRBJ1-5; 7 positions match TRBD1. CDR1 is LNHDA, CDR2 SQIVND, per germline (reference sequence). The trim removed 6 bases at V and 3 bases at J, leaving 17 bases unmatched. CDR3 length equals 18 residues. In DNA, the CDR3 is TGTGCCAGTAGGGGGACAGAAGGGGGTACGGATTCCAATCAGCCCCAGCATTTT. It yields the protein CASRGTEGGTDSNQPQHF.

This chain links TRBV12-3 or TRBV12-4 with TRBJ2-5; D is unclear. This CDR3 contains 12 residues. The V gene lost 7 bases and the J gene lost 5 bases, with 11 bases spanning the gap. As DNA, the CDR3 is TGTGCCAGCATGAATTCCGGGGAGACCCAGTACTTC. It codes for CASMNSGETQYF.

The rearrangement joins TRBV7-9 to TRBJ2-1; D call uncertain. Per germline, CDR1 SEHNR and CDR2 FQNEAQ (reference sequence). The CDR3 consists of 14 residues. Trimming shortened V by 1 base and J by 8 bases, and 12 bases separated the two germline ends. CDR3 sequence reads: CASSLGVSSYEQFF. The CDR3 DNA reads TGTGCCAGCAGCTTAGGGGTTAGCAGCTATGAGCAGTTCTTC.

The rearrangement uses TRBV7-8 and TRBJ1-5; 7 bases are a match to TRBD1. The ends lost 1 base at V and 7 bases at J; junction bases unmatched: 4. The germline gives CDR1 SGHVS, CDR2 FQNEAQ. The CDR3 contains 14 residues. The CDR3: CASSLDRGRQPQHF. CDR3 DNA sequence: TGTGCCAGCAGCTTAGACAGGGGTCGACAGCCCCAGCATTTT.

The chain recombines TRBV9 with TRBJ2-1, with 10 bases matching TRBD2. The germline gives CDR1 SGDLS, CDR2 YYNGEE. After removal of 4 bases from V and 3 bases from J, the junction contained 7 bases not matched to a gene. The length of the CDR3 is 16 residues. CDR3 DNA: TGTGCCAGCAGCCTAGGGGGGACTAGCGTCTACAATGAGCAGTTCTTC. Protein product: CASSLGGTSVYNEQFF. Using reference TRBV9 and TRBJ2-1 for the parts outside the CDR3, the full variable domain is DSGVTQTPKHLITATGQRVTLRCSPRSGDLSVYWYQQSLDQGLQFLIQYYNGEERAKGNILERFSAQQFPDLHSELNLSSLELGDSALYFCASSLGGTSVYNEQFFGPGTRLTVL.

V and J are TRBV3-1 (or the pseudogene TRBV3-2) and TRBJ1-4; unclear D gene. Germline V gene data show CDR1 as LGHDT and CDR2 as YNNKEL (reference sequence). The CDR3 consists of 15 residues. The V end was cut by 4 bases, the J end by 4 bases, with 13 bases between. The DNA for the CDR3 is TGTGCCAGCAGCCCCGAGAGGTCGAATAATGAAAAACTGTTTTTT. Its translation: CASSPERSNNEKLFF.

The chain carries TRBV5-6 and TRBJ2-2; 7 bases map to TRBD2. The CDR3 runs to 15 residues. Trimming removed 4 bases from V and 4 bases from J; junction bases left unmatched: 7. CDR1 and CDR2 from the germline V gene are SGHDT and YYEEEE. The CDR3, as DNA: TGTGCCAGCAGCCTTCGGACTAGGAGCACCGGGGAGCTGTTTTTT. Its translation: CASSLRTRSTGELFF.

V is TRBV5-6 and J is TRBJ2-1; 12 positions agree with TRBD2. Germline CDR1 SGHDT, CDR2 YYEEEE. The CDR3 is made up of 15 amino acids. The ends lost 4 bases at V and 6 bases at J; junction bases unmatched: 5. CDR3 region: CASSPTSGRSNEQFF. In DNA form, the CDR3 reads TGTGCCAGCAGCCCGACTAGCGGGAGATCCAATGAGCAGTTCTTC.

The genes are TRBV6-1 and TRBJ1-2; D not certain. The CDR3 extends over 13 amino acids. V lost 0 bases and J lost 8, with 10 bases in between. Germline V gene data show CDR1 as MNHNS and CDR2 as SASEGT. CDR3: CASSEAIRTGYTF. CDR3 nucleotides: TGTGCCAGCAGTGAAGCGATAAGGACCGGCTACACCTTC.

The chain uses TRBV28 and TRBJ2-3, with no clear D. V was pared by 5 bases and J by 1 base, with 16 bases between. The CDR3 is 16 amino acids. The germline gives CDR1 MDHEN, CDR2 SYDVKM. CDR3 sequence (DNA): TGTGCCAGCAGTCCGCTCCGGCAGGTGGGCACAGATACGCAGTATTTT. Protein sequence: CASSPLRQVGTDTQYF.

The chain links TRBV5-1 to TRBJ2-7; D possibly matches TRBD1 or TRBD2 (5 bases each). The J call could be wrong; TRBJ2-5 is a better fit for the DNA end. CDR1 is SGHRS and CDR2 is YFSETQ in the germline V gene. The CDR3 spans 13 residues. The CDR3 DNA follows: TGCGCCAGCAGCTCACTCGGGACCCAGACCCAGTACTTC. Translating it yields CASSSLGTQTQYF.

V gene TRBV3-1 (or the pseudogene TRBV3-2) combines with J gene TRBJ2-2, with D maybe TRBD1 (5 bases). Trimming shortened V by 4 bases and J by 3 bases, and 6 bases separated the two germline ends. CDR3 length: 13 residues. Germline lookup yields CDR1 LGHDT and CDR2 YNNKEL (reference sequence). CDR3 DNA: TGTGCCAGCAGCCCACAGGACACCGGGGAGCTGTTTTTT. Its protein is CASSPQDTGELFF.

V is TRBV28 and J is TRBJ1-5; no definite D call. V was clipped by 3 bases and J by 4 bases, with 1 base between them. This CDR3 is built from 11 residues. Germline V gene data show CDR1 as MDHEN and CDR2 as SYDVKM. The CDR3 nucleotides read TGTGCCAGCAGTTTTAATCAGCCCCAGCATTTT. As protein: CASSFNQPQHF.

The CDR3 is CASSSSGGTGNHEQYF. The CDR3 nucleotides read TGTGCCAGCAGCTCCTCCGGGGGGACAGGTAACCACGAGCAGTACTTC. The chain has TRBV7-9 and TRBJ2-7, with D possibly matching TRBD1 (8 bases). Germline V lookup: CDR1 SEHNR, CDR2 FQNEAQ (reference sequence). The germline V and J ends were trimmed by 4 bases and 5 bases, with 21 bases remaining between them. The length of the CDR3 is 16 residues.

V usage is TRBV9 and J usage is TRBJ1-3; D unclear. V lost 0 bases and J 4 bases, leaving 5 bases between the germline ends. The germline gives CDR1 SGDLS, CDR2 YYNGEE. This CDR3 contains 13 residues. CDR3 nucleotides: TGTGCCAGCAGCGTAGGGGGAGGAAACACCATATATTTT. It encodes CASSVGGGNTIYF.

The rearrangement joins TRBV4-1 to TRBJ1-5; D is unclear. This CDR3 has 15 residues. CDR1 is MGHRA and CDR2 is YSYEKL in the germline V gene. V lost 2 bases to trimming and J lost 4 bases, with 12 bases between them. CDR3 residues: CASSQTPNGNQPQHF. CDR3 nucleotide sequence: TGCGCCAGCAGCCAAACTCCTAACGGTAATCAGCCCCAGCATTTT.

The CDR3 loop reads CASSLAGGPFNEQFF. Written as DNA, the CDR3 is TGCGCCAGCAGCTTGGCTGGGGGGCCATTTAATGAGCAGTTCTTC. The gene calls are TRBV5-1 and TRBJ2-1; D is possibly TRBD1 or TRBD2 (6 bases each). Germline values: CDR1 SGHRS, CDR2 YFSETQ. CDR3 length equals 15 residues. V dropped 0 bases and J dropped 7 bases, with 14 bases sitting between them.

The chain joins TRBV19 to TRBJ1-6; 7 positions match TRBD1. The CDR3 has 12 residues. V shed 9 bases and J 7 bases; nucleotides not matched to a gene: 3. Germline CDR1 LNHDA, CDR2 SQIVND (reference sequence). The CDR3 coding sequence is TGTGCCAGCGGGACAGTAAATTCACCCCTCCACTTT. As protein: CASGTVNSPLHF.

This clone was picked up a small number of times. The rearrangement joins TRBV3-1 (or the pseudogene TRBV3-2) to TRBJ2-2; D unresolved. Germline values: CDR1 LGHDT, CDR2 YNNKEL (reference sequence). The CDR3 sequence is 15 residues long. The germline V and J ends were trimmed by 1 base and 6 bases, with 12 bases remaining between them. The CDR3 is CASSQAFPPSGELFF. The DNA of the CDR3 is TGTGCCAGCAGCCAAGCCTTCCCCCCCTCCGGGGAGCTGTTTTTT.

The chain links TRBV4-3 to TRBJ1-1; 12 nucleotides align to TRBD1. The trim removed 1 base at V and 4 bases at J, leaving 7 bases unmatched. The CDR3 is 17 amino acids. The germline V gene has CDR1 LGHNA and CDR2 YSLEER. The CDR3 loop reads CASSQGGTGGASTEAFF. CDR3 nucleotides: TGCGCCAGCAGCCAAGGAGGGACAGGGGGCGCGAGCACTGAAGCTTTCTTT.